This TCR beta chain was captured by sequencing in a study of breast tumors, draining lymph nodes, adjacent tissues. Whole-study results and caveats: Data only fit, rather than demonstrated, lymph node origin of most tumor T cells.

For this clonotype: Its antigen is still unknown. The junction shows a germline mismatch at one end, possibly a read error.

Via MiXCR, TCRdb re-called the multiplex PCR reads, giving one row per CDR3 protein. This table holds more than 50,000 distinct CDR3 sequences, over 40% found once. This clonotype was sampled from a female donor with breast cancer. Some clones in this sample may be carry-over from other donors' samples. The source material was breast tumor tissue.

Here the CDR3 reads CASSHSKGQPSYEQYF. The DNA for the CDR3 is TGTGCCAGCAGTCACTCGAAGGGGCAGCCCTCCTACGAGCAGTACTTC. V usage is TRBV6-5 and J usage is TRBJ2-7; possibly TRBD1 for D (5 bases). Germline V gives CDR1 MNHEY, CDR2 SVGAGI. This CDR3 comprises 16 residues.